This TCR beta chain originates from a study of blood T cell repertoires in COVID-19. Seattle participants joined during active infection and were tracked over time. TCRdb keeps only in-frame clones here, not all; method: immunoSEQ multiplex PCR. The table records 250,000 to 350,000 clones, about nine tenths of them present only once. CDR3 length equals 15 residues. Germline assignment: CDR1 WNHNN and CDR2 SYGVQD (reference sequence). V lost 2 bases to trimming and J lost 4 bases; unmatched junction nucleotides: 2. This chain uses TRBV10-1 with TRBJ2-4, with 10 positions matching TRBD2. This clonotype was sampled from a woman younger than 45 with COVID-19, enrolled during active disease. Sequencing was carried out using peripheral blood. CDR3 protein: CASSEPLAGKNIQYF. In DNA, the CDR3 is TGCGCCAGCAGTGAGCCACTAGCGGGGAAAAACATTCAGTACTTC.